The 23 T cell receptor beta chains listed next were all sequenced from one sample in a study of blood T cell repertoires in COVID-19 (dated by TCRdb to 2020 to 2022). The library was built by means of the immunoSEQ multiplex PCR assay. Not all clones reach the TCRdb copy of this immuneACCESS table, which keeps in-frame sequences only. Checked studies attribute under half of the gap to unresolved V genes and leave the rest unexplained. For this sample the table gives roughly 260,000 clones, of which roughly nine tenths were detected only once. 1.2% of the sample is in the top ten clones. The sample comprised PBMCs or T cells enriched from blood (not recorded which). The receptors derive from a human donor in a cohort exposed to, infected with or recovered from COVID-19 (not recorded which). The donor label of this sample is uncertain.

This chain links TRBV27 with TRBJ1-3, with D possibly TRBD1 on 6 matching bases. Germline values: CDR1 MNHEY, CDR2 SMNVEV (reference sequence). The CDR3 extends over 14 amino acids. The V end lost 7 bases, the J end lost 4 bases, and 14 bases lay between the germline ends. The CDR3 sequence: CASKPRGAGNTIYF. CDR3 in DNA: TGTGCCAGCAAGCCCCGGGGGGCCGGAAACACCATATATTTT.

The chain uses TRBV7-5 and TRBJ2-5; the table's TRBD2 call for D was not verified on the DNA. TRBV7-5 is an annotated pseudogene. This CDR3 contains 15 residues. Written as DNA, the CDR3 is TGTGCCAGAACCAATAAGTCCGGGAATCAAGAGACCCAGTACTTC. Encoded protein: CARTNKSGNQETQYF.

This chain links TRBV5-1 with TRBJ1-2, with 8 positions matching TRBD1. The CDR3 loop spans 15 amino acids. The J segment lost 6 bases and the V segment lost 3 bases, leaving 10 bases of the junction unmatched. Germline values: CDR1 SGHRS, CDR2 YFSETQ. The CDR3 loop reads CASSWRQGSFHGYTF. Written as DNA, the CDR3 is TGCGCCAGCAGCTGGCGACAGGGGAGTTTTCATGGCTACACCTTC.

V gene TRBV5-1 combines with J gene TRBJ1-6; weak D call: TRBD1 (5 bases). Trimming left V 2 bases short and J 7 bases short, with 16 bases between. CDR3 length: 16 residues. CDR1 is SGHRS, CDR2 YFSETQ, per germline. CDR3 nucleotide sequence: TGCGCCAGCAGCTTTGGCCAAACGGGGGTAAATTCACCCCTCCACTTT. Translated, it gives CASSFGQTGVNSPLHF.

This sequence joins TRBV6-5 and TRBJ1-1; no clear D. Germline loops: CDR1 MNHEY, CDR2 SVGAGI. V was cut by 7 bases and J by 4 bases, with 16 bases left in between. The CDR3 spans 14 residues. The CDR3 loop reads CASNLPILGTEAFF. For the CDR3, the DNA is TGTGCCAGCAATCTTCCGATTCTAGGCACTGAAGCTTTCTTT.

This clone is a singleton in its sample. This chain links TRBV14 with TRBJ1-1; D uncertain. The V end was cut by 6 bases, the J end by 1 base, with 12 bases between. In germline, CDR1 is SGHDN, CDR2 FVKESK. The CDR3 contains 14 residues. CDR3 residues: CASSLHAGNTEAFF. CDR3 nucleotide sequence: TGTGCCAGCAGTCTCCACGCGGGGAACACTGAAGCTTTCTTT.

The gene calls are TRBV5-5 and TRBJ2-3; D call uncertain. Between the trimmed V and J ends, which lost 2 bases and 2 bases, there was a span of 6 bases. There are 13 residues in the CDR3. The V gene's germline CDR1 is SGHKS and CDR2 YYEKEE (reference sequence). As DNA, the CDR3 is TGTGCCAGCAGCTTAATCTTCACAGATACGCAGTATTTT. Protein product: CASSLIFTDTQYF.

The chain uses TRBV4-1 and TRBJ2-1, with 10 bases aligning to TRBD2. The CDR3 covers 17 residues. The V segment lost 2 bases and the J segment 0 bases; nucleotides outside the gene matches: 4. Germline CDR1 MGHRA, CDR2 YSYEKL. In DNA form, the CDR3 reads TGCGCCAGCAGCCAATATAGCGGGGGGAGCTCCTACAATGAGCAGTTCTTC. Its protein product is CASSQYSGGSSYNEQFF.

The rearrangement joins TRBV5-1 to TRBJ2-3; D is perhaps TRBD2 (6 bases). Trimming took off 6 bases at V and 6 bases at J, with 14 bases between the two ends. Germline loops: CDR1 SGHRS, CDR2 YFSETQ. This CDR3 has 13 residues. The CDR3 DNA is TGCGCCAGCACTGTGGAGAGCGGGGATACGCAGTATTTT. This gives the protein CASTVESGDTQYF.

The rearrangement uses TRBV27 and TRBJ1-2; D gene uncertain. Trimming cost V 3 bases and J 3 bases, with 8 bases left between them. CDR1 and CDR2 (germline): MNHEY, SMNVEV (reference sequence). This CDR3 has 13 amino acids. CDR3 sequence reads: CASSFGEDYGYTF. DNA for the CDR3: TGTGCCAGCAGTTTTGGAGAAGACTATGGCTACACCTTC.

CDR3 nucleotides: TGTGCCAGCAGCCTGGGACTAGCGGGGGAGCAAGAGACCCAGTACTTC. It codes for CASSLGLAGEQETQYF. This chain links TRBV7-7 with TRBJ2-5; TRBD2 agrees at 14 bases. CDR1 and CDR2 (germline): SSHAT, FNYEAQ (reference sequence). V was clipped by 5 bases and J by 2 bases; unmatched bases: 4. This CDR3 is built from 16 residues.

V gene TRBV6-1 combines with J gene TRBJ2-5; the match to TRBD1 covers 9 bases. Germline CDR1 is MNHNS and CDR2 is SASEGT. The ends lost 0 bases at V and 1 base at J; junction bases unmatched: 15. CDR3 length: 20 residues. DNA of the CDR3: TGTGCCAGCAGTGAAGCGCCTGTCCTCGGGACAGGGAGCACCCAAGAGACCCAGTACTTC. This translates into CASSEAPVLGTGSTQETQYF.

V and J are TRBV3-1 (or the pseudogene TRBV3-2) and TRBJ1-1; the match to TRBD1 covers 10 bases. CDR1 is LGHDT, CDR2 YNNKEL, per germline (reference sequence). The ends lost 4 bases at V and 7 bases at J; junction bases unmatched: 12. CDR3 length equals 16 residues. The CDR3 is CASSLSGGQGRGEAFF. The CDR3 nucleotides read TGTGCCAGCAGCCTTTCGGGGGGACAGGGGAGGGGTGAAGCTTTCTTT.

The V call is TRBV6-5, the J call TRBJ2-7; TRBD1 is a possible D gene (6 bases). Germline assignment: CDR1 MNHEY and CDR2 SVGAGI. There are 13 residues in the CDR3. V was shortened by 6 bases and J by 9 bases, with 18 bases between the two germline ends. CDR3 sequence (DNA): TGTGCCAGCAGCCCCCTGGGGGACACGGCGCAGTACTTC. It codes for CASSPLGDTAQYF.

This clone was seen only a few times. The chain is built from TRBV4-1 and TRBJ1-1; D remains unclear. V lost 4 bases, J lost 4 bases, and 13 bases lay in between. Germline-derived CDR1 and CDR2 are MGHRA and YSYEKL. This CDR3 spans 14 amino acids. CDR3 region: CASSRVEGGTEAFF. The CDR3 DNA sequence: TGCGCCAGCAGCCGGGTAGAGGGCGGCACTGAAGCTTTCTTT.

J is TRBJ1-2 and V is TRBV5-1; maybe TRBD1 (5 bases). V was trimmed by 3 bases and J by 8 bases, leaving 20 bases between them. The CDR3 spans 15 residues. Germline CDR1 SGHRS, CDR2 YFSETQ. CDR3 region: CASSWGLGGVSGYTF. The CDR3 nucleotides read TGCGCCAGCAGCTGGGGTCTGGGGGGAGTCTCCGGCTACACCTTC.

This chain joins TRBV29-1 and TRBJ1-3, with a possible D match to TRBD1 (5 bases). V dropped 3 bases and J dropped 5 bases, with 8 bases sitting between them. CDR1 SQVTM and CDR2 ANQGSEA come from the germline V gene. CDR3 length equals 12 residues. The DNA for the CDR3 is TGCAGCGTTGATGACAGTAGAAACACCATATATTTT. This encodes CSVDDSRNTIYF.

The chain uses TRBV6-2 or TRBV6-3 and TRBJ1-1, with 7 bases fitting TRBD1. This CDR3 has 15 amino acids. Per the germline V gene, CDR1 is MNHEY and CDR2 is SVGEGT. J gave up 3 bases and V 7 bases, and 11 bases lay outside the gene matches. The CDR3: CASIPGGTVHTEAFF. The CDR3 DNA reads as TGTGCCAGCATCCCCGGCGGGACAGTCCACACTGAAGCTTTCTTT.

J is TRBJ1-1 and V is TRBV19; maybe TRBD1 (5 bases). V gave up 7 bases and J gave up 2 bases, with 17 bases separating them. The germline CDR1 and CDR2 sequences are LNHDA and SQIVND (reference sequence). The CDR3 is 15 amino acids. The CDR3 coding sequence is TGTGCCAGTATGGGCTGGCGACAGTCTAACACTGAAGCTTTCTTT. This gives the protein CASMGWRQSNTEAFF.

This chain uses TRBV5-1 with TRBJ2-3; TRBD2 matches at 9 bases. CDR1 is SGHRS, CDR2 YFSETQ, per germline. This CDR3 has 14 amino acids. Losses at the gene ends were 7 bases for V and 4 bases for J; bases not matched to a gene: 7. This CDR3 is CASGERGDADTQYF. The CDR3 region has the DNA TGCGCCAGCGGGGAGCGGGGGGATGCAGATACGCAGTATTTT.

The rearrangement links TRBV2 to TRBJ1-3, with D unclear. Per the germline V gene, CDR1 is SNHLY and CDR2 is FYNNEI. The CDR3 is made up of 15 amino acids. The V gene lost 6 bases and the J gene lost 0 bases, with 12 bases spanning the gap. In nucleotides, the CDR3 is TGTGCCAGCAGGCTTACAGAGAGCTCTGGAAACACCATATATTTT. Translated: CASRLTESSGNTIYF. The variable domain in full, with the rest retrieved from reference TRBV2 and TRBJ1-3, is EPEVTQTPSHQVTQMGQEVILRCVPISNHLYFYWYRQILGQKVEFLVSFYNNEISEKSEIFDDQFSVERPDGSNFTLKIRSTKLEDSAMYFCASRLTESSGNTIYFGEGSWLTVV.

This CDR3 is CASRPLKAFYEQYF. CDR3 nucleotides: TGTGCCAGCAGACCTCTGAAAGCGTTCTACGAGCAGTACTTC. The chain recombines TRBV11-2 with TRBJ2-7; no reliable D call. Deletions cut 6 bases from V and 3 bases from J, with 15 bases between. CDR1 is SGHAT and CDR2 is FQNNGV in the germline V gene. CDR3 length equals 14 residues.

The chain carries TRBV2 and TRBJ2-5; perhaps TRBD2 as D (6 bases). This CDR3 region has 13 residues. Trimming removed 8 bases at V and 3 bases at J, with 13 bases between. Germline loops: CDR1 SNHLY, CDR2 FYNNEI. DNA for the CDR3: TGTGCCAGCCAGGGAGGAGAAGAAGAGACCCAGTACTTC. Its protein product is CASQGGEEETQYF.